This TCR beta chain was identified in a study of T cell responses to AZD1222 COVID-19 vaccine. Study in general: The study pooled second doses at about 4 or about 12 weeks.

As concerns this clone: Its antigen remains unidentified.

Study-level results: Donors were chiefly white British, with a greater number of females, and clonal diversity was perhaps underestimated. Spike-specific TCR breadth and depth grew following two AZD1222 doses. Repertoires were sampled only after the peak T cell response.

Germline assignment: CDR1 MGHRA and CDR2 YSYEKL. The CDR3 has 14 amino acids. J was trimmed by 4 bases and V by 4 bases; bases with no gene match: 4. The assay was immunoSEQ multiplex PCR, and TCRdb's table has in-frame clones only and misses some. The sample has about 140,000 clones, 80% to 90% seen once. The specimen comprised peripheral blood, sampled on day 0 of AZD1222 vaccination. The TCR originated in an adult in good health. V usage is TRBV4-1 and J usage is TRBJ2-7; 10 bases fit TRBD1. The CDR3 DNA reads TGCGCCAGCAGCCTCCGGGACAGGGGATACGAGCAGTACTTC. This gives the protein CASSLRDRGYEQYF.